This T cell receptor beta chain was retrieved from a study of blood T cell repertoires in COVID-19. Losses at the gene ends were 3 bases for V and 7 bases for J; bases not matched to a gene: 9. The CDR3 covers 15 residues. Germline V gene lookup returns CDR1 SGDLS and CDR2 YYNGEE. Repertoires were generated with immunoSEQ multiplex PCR, while TCRdb's copy carries only in-frame clones and drops some. The sample holds roughly 150,000 clones; more than 80% are singletons and the top ten take approximately 2.8%. The sequence was obtained from a man between 60 and 75 years old with acute or convalescent COVID-19. This chain connects TRBV9 to TRBJ2-5; 10 bases line up with TRBD2. Sequencing was performed on peripheral blood. The CDR3, as DNA: TGTGCCAGCAGCGACGGGACTAGCGACCCGTGGACCCAGTACTTC. As protein: CASSDGTSDPWTQYF.